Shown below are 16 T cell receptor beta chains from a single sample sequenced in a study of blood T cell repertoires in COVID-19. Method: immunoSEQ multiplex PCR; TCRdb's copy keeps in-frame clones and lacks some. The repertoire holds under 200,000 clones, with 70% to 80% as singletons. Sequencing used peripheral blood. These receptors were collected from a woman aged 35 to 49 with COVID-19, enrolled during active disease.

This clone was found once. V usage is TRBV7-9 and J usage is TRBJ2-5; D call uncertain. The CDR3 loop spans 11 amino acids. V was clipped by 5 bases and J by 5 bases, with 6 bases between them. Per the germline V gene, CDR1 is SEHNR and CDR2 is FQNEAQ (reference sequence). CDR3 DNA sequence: TGTGCCAGCAGCGACGGGGAGACCCAGTACTTC. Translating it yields CASSDGETQYF.

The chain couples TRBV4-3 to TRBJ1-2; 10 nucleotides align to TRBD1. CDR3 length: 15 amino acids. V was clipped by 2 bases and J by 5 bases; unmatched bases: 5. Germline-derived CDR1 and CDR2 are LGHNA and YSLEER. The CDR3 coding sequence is TGCGCCAGCAGCCAACGGACAGGGGGGTTATATGGCTACACCTTC. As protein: CASSQRTGGLYGYTF.

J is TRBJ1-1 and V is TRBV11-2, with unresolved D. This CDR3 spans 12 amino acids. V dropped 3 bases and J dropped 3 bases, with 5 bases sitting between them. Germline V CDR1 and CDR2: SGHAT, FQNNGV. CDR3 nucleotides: TGTGCCAGCAGCTTCCAGGACACTGAAGCTTTCTTT. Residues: CASSFQDTEAFF.

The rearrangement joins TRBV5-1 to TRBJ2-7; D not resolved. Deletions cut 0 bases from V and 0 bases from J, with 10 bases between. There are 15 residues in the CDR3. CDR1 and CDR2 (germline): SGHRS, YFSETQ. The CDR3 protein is CASSLGSTSSYEQYF. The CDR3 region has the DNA TGCGCCAGCAGCTTGGGCTCCACGAGCTCCTACGAGCAGTACTTC.

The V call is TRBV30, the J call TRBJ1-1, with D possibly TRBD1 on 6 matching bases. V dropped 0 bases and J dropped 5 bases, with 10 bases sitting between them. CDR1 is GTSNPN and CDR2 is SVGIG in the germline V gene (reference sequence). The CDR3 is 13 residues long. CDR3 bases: TGTGCCTGGAGTGTAACAGGGAGTACTGAAGCTTTCTTT. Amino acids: CAWSVTGSTEAFF.

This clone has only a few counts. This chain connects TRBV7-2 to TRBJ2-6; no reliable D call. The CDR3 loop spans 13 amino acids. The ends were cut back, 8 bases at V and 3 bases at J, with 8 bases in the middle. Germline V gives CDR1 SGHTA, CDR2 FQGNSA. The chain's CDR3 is CASLFFGANVLTF. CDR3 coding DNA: TGTGCCAGCTTGTTCTTTGGGGCCAACGTCCTGACTTTC.

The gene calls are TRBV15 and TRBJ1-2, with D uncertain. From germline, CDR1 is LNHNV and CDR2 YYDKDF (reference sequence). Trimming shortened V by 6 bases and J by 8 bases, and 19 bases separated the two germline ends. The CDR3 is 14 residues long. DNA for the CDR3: TGTGCCACCAGGACGAAGCGGCTAGGGTTCGGCTACACCTTC. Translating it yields CATRTKRLGFGYTF.

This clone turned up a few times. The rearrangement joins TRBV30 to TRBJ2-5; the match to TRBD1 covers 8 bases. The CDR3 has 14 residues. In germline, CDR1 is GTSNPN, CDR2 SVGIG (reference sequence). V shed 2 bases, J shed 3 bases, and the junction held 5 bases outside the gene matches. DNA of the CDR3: TGTGCCTGGAGTTGGACAGGGTCGAAAGAGACCCAGTACTTC. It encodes CAWSWTGSKETQYF.

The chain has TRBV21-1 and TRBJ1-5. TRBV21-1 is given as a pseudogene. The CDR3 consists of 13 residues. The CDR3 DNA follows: TGTGCCAGCGCCTTAGGCGGGCAAGGGCCCCAGCATTTT. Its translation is CASALGGQGPQHF.

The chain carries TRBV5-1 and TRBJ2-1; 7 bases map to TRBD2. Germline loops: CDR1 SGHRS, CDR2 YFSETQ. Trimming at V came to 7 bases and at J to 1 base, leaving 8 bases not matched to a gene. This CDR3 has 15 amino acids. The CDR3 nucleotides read TGCGCCAGCGTTAACGGGGGGTTTTCCTACAATGAGCAGTTCTTC. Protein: CASVNGGFSYNEQFF.

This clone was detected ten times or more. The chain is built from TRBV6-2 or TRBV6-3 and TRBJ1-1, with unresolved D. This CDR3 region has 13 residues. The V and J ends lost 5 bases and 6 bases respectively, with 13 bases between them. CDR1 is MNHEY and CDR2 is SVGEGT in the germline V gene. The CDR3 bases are TGTGCCAGCAGTAGAGGGAATCGCGCTGAAGCTTTCTTT. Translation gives CASSRGNRAEAFF.

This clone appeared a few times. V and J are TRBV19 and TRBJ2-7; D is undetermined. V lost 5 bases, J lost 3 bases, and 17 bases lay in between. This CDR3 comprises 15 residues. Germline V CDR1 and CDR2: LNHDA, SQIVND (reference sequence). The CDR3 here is CASSSIGASDYEQYF. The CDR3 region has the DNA TGTGCCAGTAGTTCAATTGGAGCAAGCGACTACGAGCAGTACTTC.

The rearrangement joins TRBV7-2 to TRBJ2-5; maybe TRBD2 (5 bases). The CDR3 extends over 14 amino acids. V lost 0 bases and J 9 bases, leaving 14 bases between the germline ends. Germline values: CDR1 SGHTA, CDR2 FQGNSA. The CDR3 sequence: CASSLARGPQAQYF. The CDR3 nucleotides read TGTGCCAGCAGCTTAGCTCGAGGGCCCCAGGCCCAGTACTTC.

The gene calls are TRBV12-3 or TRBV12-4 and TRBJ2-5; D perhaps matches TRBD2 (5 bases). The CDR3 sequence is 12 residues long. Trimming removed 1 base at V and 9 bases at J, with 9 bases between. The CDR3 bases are TGTGCCAGCAGTTTAGGAGGGATTGCCCAGTACTTC. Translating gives CASSLGGIAQYF.

DNA of the CDR3: TGCGCCAGCAGCTTGGACAGGCCTGCTCACTATGGCTACACCTTC. Residues: CASSLDRPAHYGYTF. The genes are TRBV5-1 and TRBJ1-2; a weak D match, TRBD1 (5 bases). Per the germline V gene, CDR1 is SGHRS and CDR2 is YFSETQ. Trimming stripped 0 bases from V and 3 bases from J, with 12 bases between. This CDR3 region has 15 residues.

The CDR3 nucleotides read TGCGCCAGCAGCTTTAACAGGCCCGGAACTAATGAAAAACTGTTTTTT. It yields the protein CASSFNRPGTNEKLFF. The chain has TRBV5-1 and TRBJ1-4; D is possibly TRBD1 (5 bases). Looked up from germline, CDR1 is SGHRS and CDR2 is YFSETQ. The V and J ends lost 2 bases and 1 base respectively, with 12 bases between them. This CDR3 spans 16 amino acids.